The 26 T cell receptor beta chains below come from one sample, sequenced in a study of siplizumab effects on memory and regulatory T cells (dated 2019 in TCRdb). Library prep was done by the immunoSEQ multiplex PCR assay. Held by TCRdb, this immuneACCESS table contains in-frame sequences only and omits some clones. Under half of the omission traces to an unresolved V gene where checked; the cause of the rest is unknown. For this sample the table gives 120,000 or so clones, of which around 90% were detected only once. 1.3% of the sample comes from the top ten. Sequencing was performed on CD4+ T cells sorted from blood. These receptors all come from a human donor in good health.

CDR3 residues: CASSLRTGNEQYF. In nucleotides, the CDR3 is TGTGCCAGCAGCCTCCGGACAGGGAACGAGCAGTACTTC. The chain combines TRBV14 with TRBJ2-7; the match to TRBD1 covers 8 bases. Germline V gives CDR1 SGHDN, CDR2 FVKESK. J lost 5 bases, V lost 4 bases, and 4 bases had no gene match. This CDR3 has 13 residues.

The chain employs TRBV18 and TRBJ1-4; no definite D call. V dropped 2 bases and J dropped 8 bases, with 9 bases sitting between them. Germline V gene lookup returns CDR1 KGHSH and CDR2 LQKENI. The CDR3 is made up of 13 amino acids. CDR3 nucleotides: TGTGCCAGCTCACCATCTCAGGAGGAAAAACTGTTTTTT. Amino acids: CASSPSQEEKLFF.

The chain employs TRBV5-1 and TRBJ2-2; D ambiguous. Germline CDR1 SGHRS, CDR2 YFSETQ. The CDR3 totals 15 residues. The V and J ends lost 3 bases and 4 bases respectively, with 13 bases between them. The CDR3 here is CASSSTMKITGELFF. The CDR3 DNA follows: TGCGCCAGCAGCTCGACGATGAAGATCACCGGGGAGCTGTTTTTT. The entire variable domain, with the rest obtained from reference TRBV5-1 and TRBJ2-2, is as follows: KAGVTQTPRYLIKTRGQQVTLSCSPISGHRSVSWYQQTPGQGLQFLFEYFSETQRNKGNFPGRFSGRQFSNSRSEMNVSTLELGDSALYLCASSSTMKITGELFFGEGSRLTVL.

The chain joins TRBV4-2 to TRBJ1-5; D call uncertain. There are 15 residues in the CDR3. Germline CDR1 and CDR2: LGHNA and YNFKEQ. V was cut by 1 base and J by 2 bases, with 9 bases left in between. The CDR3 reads CASSQGATGNQPQHF. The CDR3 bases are TGTGCCAGCAGCCAAGGGGCGACGGGCAATCAGCCCCAGCATTTT.

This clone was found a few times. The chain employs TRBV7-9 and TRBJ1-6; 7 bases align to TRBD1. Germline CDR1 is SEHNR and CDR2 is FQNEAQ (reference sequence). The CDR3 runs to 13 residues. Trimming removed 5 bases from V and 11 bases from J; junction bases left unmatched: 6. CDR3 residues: CASSPNRGPPLHF. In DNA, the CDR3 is TGTGCCAGCAGCCCGAACAGGGGCCCACCCCTCCACTTT.

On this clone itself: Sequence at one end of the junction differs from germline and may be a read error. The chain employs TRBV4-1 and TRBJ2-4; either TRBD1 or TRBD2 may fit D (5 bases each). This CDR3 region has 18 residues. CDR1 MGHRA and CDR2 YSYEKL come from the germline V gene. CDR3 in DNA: TGCGCCAGCAGCCAAGGCGGGCTGAGGGACCCCGTTAAAACCATTCAGTACTTC. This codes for CASSQGGLRDPVKTIQYF.

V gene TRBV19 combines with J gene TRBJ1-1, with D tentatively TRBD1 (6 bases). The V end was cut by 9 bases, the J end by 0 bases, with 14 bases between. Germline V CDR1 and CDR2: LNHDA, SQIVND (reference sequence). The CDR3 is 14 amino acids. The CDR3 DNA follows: TGTGCCAGCAAAACAGGACAGCTGAACACTGAAGCTTTCTTT. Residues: CASKTGQLNTEAFF.

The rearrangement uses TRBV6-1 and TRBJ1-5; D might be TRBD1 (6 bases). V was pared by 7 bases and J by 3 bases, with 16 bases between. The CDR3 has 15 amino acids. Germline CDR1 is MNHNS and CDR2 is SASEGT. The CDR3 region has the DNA TGTGCCAGCAATTCGGGGGCCATGAACAATCAGCCCCAGCATTTT. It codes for CASNSGAMNNQPQHF.

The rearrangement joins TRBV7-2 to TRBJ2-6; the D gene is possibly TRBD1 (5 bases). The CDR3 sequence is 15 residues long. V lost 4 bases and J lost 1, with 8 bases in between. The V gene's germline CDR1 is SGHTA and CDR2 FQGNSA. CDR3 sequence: CASSYDRSGANVLTF. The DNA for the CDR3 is TGTGCCAGCAGCTACGACAGATCTGGGGCCAACGTCCTGACTTTC.

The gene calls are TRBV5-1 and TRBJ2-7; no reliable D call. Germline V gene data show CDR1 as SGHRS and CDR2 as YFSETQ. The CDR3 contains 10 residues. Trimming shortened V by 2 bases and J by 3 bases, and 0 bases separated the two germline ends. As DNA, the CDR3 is TGCGCCAGCAGCTTCTACGAGCAGTACTTC. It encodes CASSFYEQYF.

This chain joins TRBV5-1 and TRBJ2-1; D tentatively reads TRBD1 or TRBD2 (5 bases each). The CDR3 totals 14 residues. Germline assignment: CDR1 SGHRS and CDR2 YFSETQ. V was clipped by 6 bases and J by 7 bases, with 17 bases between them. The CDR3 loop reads CASTSRGTRNEQFF. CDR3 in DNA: TGCGCCAGCACATCGAGGGGAACTAGGAATGAGCAGTTCTTC.

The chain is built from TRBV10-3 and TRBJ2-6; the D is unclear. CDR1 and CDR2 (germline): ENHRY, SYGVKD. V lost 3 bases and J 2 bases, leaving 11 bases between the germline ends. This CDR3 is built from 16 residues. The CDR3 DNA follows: TGTGCCATCAGTGAACCCCCTGGGGCTGGGGCCAACGTCCTGACTTTC. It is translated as CAISEPPGAGANVLTF.

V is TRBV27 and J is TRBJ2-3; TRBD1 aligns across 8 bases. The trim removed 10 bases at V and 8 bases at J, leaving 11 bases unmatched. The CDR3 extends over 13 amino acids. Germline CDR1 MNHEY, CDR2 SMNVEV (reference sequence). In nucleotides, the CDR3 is TGTGCCACCACGACAGGGGCAATTCGTACGCAGTATTTT. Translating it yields CATTTGAIRTQYF.

The CDR3 region is CASSFAGSRNEQFF. The CDR3 bases are TGCGCCAGCAGCTTCGCCGGGTCTCGAAATGAGCAGTTCTTC. V and J are TRBV5-1 and TRBJ2-1; D ambiguous. Germline V CDR1 and CDR2: SGHRS, YFSETQ. This CDR3 is built from 14 residues. With 2 bases removed from V and 7 bases from J, the gap between germline ends came to 13 bases.

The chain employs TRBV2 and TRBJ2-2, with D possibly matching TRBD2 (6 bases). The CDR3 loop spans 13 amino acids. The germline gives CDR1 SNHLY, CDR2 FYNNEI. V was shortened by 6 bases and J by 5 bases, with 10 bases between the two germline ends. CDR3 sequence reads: CASRGGLTGELFF. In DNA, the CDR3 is TGTGCCAGCAGGGGGGGACTGACCGGGGAGCTGTTTTTT.

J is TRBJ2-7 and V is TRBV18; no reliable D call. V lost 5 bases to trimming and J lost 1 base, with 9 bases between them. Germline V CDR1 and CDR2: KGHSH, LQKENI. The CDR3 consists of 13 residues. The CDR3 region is CASSYGQSYEQYF. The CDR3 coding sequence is TGTGCCAGCTCATACGGGCAGTCCTACGAGCAGTACTTC.

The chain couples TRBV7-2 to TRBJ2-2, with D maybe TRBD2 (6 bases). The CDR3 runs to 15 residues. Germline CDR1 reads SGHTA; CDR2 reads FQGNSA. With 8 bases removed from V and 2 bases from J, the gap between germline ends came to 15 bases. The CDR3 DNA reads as TGTGCCAGCGAGGAGGGGCGGGCTAACACCGGGGAGCTGTTTTTT. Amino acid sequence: CASEEGRANTGELFF.

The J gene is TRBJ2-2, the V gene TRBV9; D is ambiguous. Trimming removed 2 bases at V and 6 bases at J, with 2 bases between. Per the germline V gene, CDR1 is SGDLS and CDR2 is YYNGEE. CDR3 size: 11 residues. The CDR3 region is CASSVSGELFF. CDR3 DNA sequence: TGTGCCAGCAGCGTGTCCGGGGAGCTGTTTTTT.

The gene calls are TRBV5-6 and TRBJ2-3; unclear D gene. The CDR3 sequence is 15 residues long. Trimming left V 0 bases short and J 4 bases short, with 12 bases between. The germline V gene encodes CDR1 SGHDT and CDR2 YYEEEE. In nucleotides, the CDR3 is TGTGCCAGCAGCTTGGGGATTGGGTTGGCAGATACGCAGTATTTT. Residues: CASSLGIGLADTQYF. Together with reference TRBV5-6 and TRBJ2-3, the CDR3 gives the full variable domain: DAGVTQSPTHLIKTRGQQVTLRCSPKSGHDTVSWYQQALGQGPQFIFQYYEEEERQRGNFPDRFSGHQFPNYSSELNVNALLLGDSALYLCASSLGIGLADTQYFGPGTRLTVL.

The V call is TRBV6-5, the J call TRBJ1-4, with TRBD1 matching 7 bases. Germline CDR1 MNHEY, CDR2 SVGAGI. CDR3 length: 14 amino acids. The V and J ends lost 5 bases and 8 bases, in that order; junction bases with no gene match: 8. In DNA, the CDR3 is TGTGCCAGCAGTAAACAGGGGCCGGCGGAAAAACTGTTTTTT. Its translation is CASSKQGPAEKLFF.

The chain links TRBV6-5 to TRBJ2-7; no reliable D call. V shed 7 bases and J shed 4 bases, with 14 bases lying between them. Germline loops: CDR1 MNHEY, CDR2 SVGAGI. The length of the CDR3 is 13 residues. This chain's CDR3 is CASKPPLTYEQYF. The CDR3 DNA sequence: TGTGCCAGCAAACCCCCCCTGACATACGAGCAGTACTTC.

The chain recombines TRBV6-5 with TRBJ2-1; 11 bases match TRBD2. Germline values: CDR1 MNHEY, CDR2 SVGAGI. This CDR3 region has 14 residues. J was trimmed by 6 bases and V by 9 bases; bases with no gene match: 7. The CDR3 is CASPSGGRRNEQFF. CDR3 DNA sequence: TGTGCCAGTCCTAGCGGGGGGAGGCGCAATGAGCAGTTCTTC.

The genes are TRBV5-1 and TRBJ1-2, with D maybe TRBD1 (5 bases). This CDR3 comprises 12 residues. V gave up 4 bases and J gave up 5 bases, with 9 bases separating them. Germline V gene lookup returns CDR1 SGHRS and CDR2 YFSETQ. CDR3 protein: CASSKGPYGYTF. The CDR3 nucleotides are TGCGCCAGCAGCAAGGGGCCATATGGCTACACCTTC. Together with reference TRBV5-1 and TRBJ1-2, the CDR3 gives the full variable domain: KAGVTQTPRYLIKTRGQQVTLSCSPISGHRSVSWYQQTPGQGLQFLFEYFSETQRNKGNFPGRFSGRQFSNSRSEMNVSTLELGDSALYLCASSKGPYGYTFGSGTRLTVV.

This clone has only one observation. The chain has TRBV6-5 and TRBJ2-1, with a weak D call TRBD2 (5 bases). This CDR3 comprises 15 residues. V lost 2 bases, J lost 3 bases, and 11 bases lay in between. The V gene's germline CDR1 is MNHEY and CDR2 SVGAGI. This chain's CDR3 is CASSYGVAYYNEQFF. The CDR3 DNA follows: TGTGCCAGCAGTTACGGCGTAGCGTACTACAATGAGCAGTTCTTC.

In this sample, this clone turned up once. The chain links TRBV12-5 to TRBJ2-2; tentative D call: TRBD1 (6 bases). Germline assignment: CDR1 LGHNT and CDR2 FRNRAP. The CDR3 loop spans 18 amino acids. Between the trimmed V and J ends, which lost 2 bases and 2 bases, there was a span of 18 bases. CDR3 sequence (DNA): TGTGCTAGTGGTTTGAGGTCCCCGGGACAACAAAACACCGGGGAGCTGTTTTTT. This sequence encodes CASGLRSPGQQNTGELFF. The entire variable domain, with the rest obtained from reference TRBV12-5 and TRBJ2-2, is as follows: DARVTQTPRHKVTEMGQEVTMRCQPILGHNTVFWYRQTMMQGLELLAYFRNRAPLDDSGMPKDRFSAEMPDATLATLKIQPSEPRDSAVYFCASGLRSPGQQNTGELFFGEGSRLTVL.

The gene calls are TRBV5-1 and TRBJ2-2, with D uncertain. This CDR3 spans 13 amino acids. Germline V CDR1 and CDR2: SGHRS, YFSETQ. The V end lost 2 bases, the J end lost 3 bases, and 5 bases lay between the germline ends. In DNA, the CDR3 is TGCGCCAGCAGCTTACCTCACACCGGGGAGCTGTTTTTT. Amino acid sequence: CASSLPHTGELFF.